This TCR beta chain appears in the sequencing data of a study of OX40 agonist ivuxolimab in advanced cancers. The wider study: A mean age of roughly 60 years, range about 20 to 79, was recorded, and 70% to 85% were male. Two cutaneous melanoma patients and one hepatocellular carcinoma patient, three in all, had partial responses. Study-wide results and limits: CD8+ T cells (on average) carried more expanded clones than CD4+ T cells.

About this clone: Antigen specificity is unknown.

The protocol was immunoSEQ multiplex PCR, while the TCRdb copy is restricted to in-frame clones and leaves out a portion. This sample has approximately 100,000 clones, with approximately 90% found just once. Trimming took off 4 bases at V and 0 bases at J, with 17 bases between the two ends. This CDR3 region has 17 residues. Per germline, CDR1 SGHNT and CDR2 YYREEE (reference sequence). V is TRBV5-4 and J is TRBJ2-4; D remains ambiguous. The receptor comes from an adult with an advanced solid tumor such as melanoma, head and neck, liver or kidney cancer. The sequencing here drew on CD4+ or CD8+ T cells sorted from blood, taken in a trial of the OX40 agonist ivuxolimab. CDR3 in DNA: TGTGCCAGCAGCCCAGGACGGAGTGAACTAGCCAAAAACATTCAGTACTTC. Translation: CASSPGRSELAKNIQYF.